The 6 T cell receptor beta chains presented below share a single source sample, sequenced in a study of T cell responses to AZD1222 COVID-19 vaccine. Repertoires were generated with immunoSEQ multiplex PCR, while TCRdb's copy carries only in-frame clones and drops some. The repertoire holds 150,000 to 160,000 clones, with about nine tenths as singletons. Here the sequenced sample was peripheral blood, taken 28 days after the second AZD1222 dose. The source of these receptors is an adult who received the AZD1222 COVID-19 vaccine.

CDR3 amino acids: CASSLSRGRGDNEQFF. CDR3 nucleotide sequence: TGTGCCAGCAGCTTATCCCGCGGGAGGGGGGACAATGAGCAGTTCTTC. The gene calls are TRBV11-3 and TRBJ2-1, with 9 bases matching TRBD2. Germline CDR1 and CDR2: SGHNT and YENEEA. The CDR3 is 16 residues long. V dropped 2 bases and J dropped 5; count of bases not matched to a gene: 7.

The chain uses TRBV11-2 and TRBJ1-3; no clear D gene. There are 18 residues in the CDR3. The germline V gene has CDR1 SGHAT and CDR2 FQNNGV. V was pared by 3 bases and J by 0 bases, with 18 bases between. Here the CDR3 reads CASSFTLWALSSGNTIYF. CDR3 nucleotide sequence: TGTGCCAGCAGCTTCACTCTTTGGGCACTCAGCTCTGGAAACACCATATATTTT.

The chain combines TRBV21-1 with TRBJ1-2; TRBD1 is taken as the D call from the table, unchecked against the DNA. TRBV21-1 is a listed pseudogene. The CDR3 sequence is 14 residues long. The CDR3 loop reads CATTLDRLGYGYTF. The CDR3 region has the DNA TGTGCCACCACGTTGGACAGATTGGGCTATGGCTACACCTTC.

This chain uses TRBV25-1 with TRBJ2-3; 7 bases align to TRBD2. V was pared by 2 bases and J by 0 bases, with 5 bases of the junction left unmatched. The CDR3 is made up of 16 amino acids. Germline-derived CDR1 and CDR2 are MGHDK and SYGVNS. The CDR3 region is CASSEKGGGSTDTQYF. The CDR3 DNA follows: TGTGCCAGCAGTGAAAAGGGCGGGGGAAGCACAGATACGCAGTATTTT.

The gene calls are TRBV13 and TRBJ2-3, with D hard to call. V shed 4 bases and J shed 2 bases, with 16 bases lying between them. Germline V lookup: CDR1 PRHDT, CDR2 FYEKMQ (reference sequence). The CDR3 has 16 amino acids. CDR3 amino acids: CASSSSRVGYTDTQYF. The CDR3 bases are TGTGCCAGCAGCTCCTCCCGGGTGGGGTACACAGATACGCAGTATTTT.

This chain connects TRBV30 to TRBJ1-5; 8 positions agree with TRBD1. CDR1 and CDR2 from the germline V gene are GTSNPN and SVGIG (reference sequence). J lost 2 bases, V lost 4 bases, and 10 bases had no gene match. CDR3 length equals 16 residues. CDR3 region: CAWTRGSGQGNQPQHF. The CDR3 coding sequence is TGTGCCTGGACCCGGGGGTCGGGACAGGGCAATCAGCCCCAGCATTTT. The full variable domain, its missing parts supplied by reference TRBV30 and TRBJ1-5, is SQTIHQWPATLVQPVGSPLSLECTVEGTSNPNLYWYRQAAGRGLQLLFYSVGIGQISSEVPQNLSASRPQDRQFILSSKKLLLSDSGFYLCAWTRGSGQGNQPQHFGDGTRLSIL.